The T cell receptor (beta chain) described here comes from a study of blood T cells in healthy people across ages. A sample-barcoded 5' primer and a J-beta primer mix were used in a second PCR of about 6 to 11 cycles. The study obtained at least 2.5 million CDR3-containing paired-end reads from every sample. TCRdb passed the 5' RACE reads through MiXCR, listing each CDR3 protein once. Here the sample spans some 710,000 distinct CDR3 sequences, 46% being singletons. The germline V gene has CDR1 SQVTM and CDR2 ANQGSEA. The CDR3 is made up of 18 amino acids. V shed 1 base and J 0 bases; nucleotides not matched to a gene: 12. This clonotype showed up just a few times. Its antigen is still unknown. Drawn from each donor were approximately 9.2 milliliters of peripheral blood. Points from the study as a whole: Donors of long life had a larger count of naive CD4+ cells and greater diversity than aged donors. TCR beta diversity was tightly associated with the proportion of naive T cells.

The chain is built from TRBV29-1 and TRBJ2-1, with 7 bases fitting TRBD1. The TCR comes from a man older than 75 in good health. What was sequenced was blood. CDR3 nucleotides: TGCAGCGTTGAAGGACAGGGTCACCTCCCTAGCTCCTACAATGAGCAGTTCTTC. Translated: CSVEGQGHLPSSYNEQFF.